These 2 T cell receptor beta chains came from one sample sequenced in a study of identifying expanded T cells in peripheral blood. TCRdb's table, derived via immunoSEQ multiplex PCR, lists solely in-frame clones and lacks some. The table shows about 82,000 clones, with 70% to 90% occurring only once. Sequencing was done on a sample of blood. The receptors here all came from a person aged 18 to 75 in good health.

The chain links TRBV4-1 to TRBJ2-2, with TRBD1 identical over 7 bases. V was clipped by 8 bases and J by 3 bases; unmatched bases: 21. The germline gives CDR1 MGHRA, CDR2 YSYEKL. The CDR3 totals 19 residues. The CDR3 region is CASVRYITLKGADTGELFF. CDR3 nucleotides: TGCGCCAGCGTTAGGTATATAACTCTTAAGGGGGCAGACACCGGGGAGCTGTTTTTT.

In this sample, this clone turned up a few times. The chain couples TRBV2 to TRBJ2-6, with D possibly TRBD2 on 5 matching bases. Germline-derived CDR1 and CDR2 are SNHLY and FYNNEI. The CDR3 consists of 16 residues. V was trimmed by 2 bases and J by 3 bases, leaving 11 bases between them. Here the CDR3 reads CASSESPGVGANVLTF. The CDR3 DNA sequence: TGTGCCAGCAGTGAATCCCCCGGGGTTGGGGCCAACGTCCTGACTTTC.